Below are 21 T cell receptor beta chains sequenced from a single sample in a study of blood T cell repertoires in COVID-19. Repertoires were generated with immunoSEQ multiplex PCR, while TCRdb's copy carries only in-frame clones and drops some. Among around 110,000 clones listed, about 85% were seen once. Sequencing was done on a sample of peripheral blood. All receptors come from a man aged 35-49 years with acute or convalescent COVID-19.

This clone was seen once. The CDR3 region has the DNA TGTGCCAGCAGCTCCTTACTAGCGGCCACAGATACGCAGTATTTT. As protein: CASSSLLAATDTQYF. The gene calls are TRBV7-9 and TRBJ2-3; 8 bases line up with TRBD2. This CDR3 has 15 amino acids. The V gene end was trimmed by 4 bases and the J gene end by 2 bases; junction bases not matched to a gene: 5. Per the germline V gene, CDR1 is SEHNR and CDR2 is FQNEAQ (reference sequence).

The J gene is TRBJ2-7, the V gene TRBV18; D call uncertain. This CDR3 spans 13 amino acids. Germline V lookup: CDR1 KGHSH, CDR2 LQKENI. Deletions cut 6 bases from V and 6 bases from J, with 15 bases between. The CDR3 region has the DNA TGTGCCAGCTCCCTTGGTCCCAACTCCGAGCAGTACTTC. This gives the protein CASSLGPNSEQYF. The variable domain in full, with the rest retrieved from reference TRBV18 and TRBJ2-7, is NAGVMQNPRHLVRRRGQEARLRCSPMKGHSHVYWYRQLPEEGLKFMVYLQKENIIDESGMPKERFSAEFPKEGPSILRIQQVVRGDSAAYFCASSLGPNSEQYFGPGTRLTVT.

V and J are TRBV6-5 and TRBJ1-5; perhaps TRBD1 as D (6 bases). This CDR3 is 13 amino acids long. The germline V gene has CDR1 MNHEY and CDR2 SVGAGI. Trimming pared 6 bases from V and 3 bases from J, leaving 9 bases between. DNA for the CDR3: TGTGCCAGCAGGGGGGGGCCCAATCAGCCCCAGCATTTT. This codes for CASRGGPNQPQHF.

The chain carries TRBV14 and TRBJ1-3; no reliable D call. V lost 4 bases and J lost 6, with 13 bases in between. This CDR3 is built from 14 residues. Per germline, CDR1 SGHDN and CDR2 FVKESK. The CDR3 loop is CASSRGGGTNTIYF. Written as DNA, the CDR3 is TGTGCCAGCAGCCGAGGCGGAGGTACAAACACCATATATTTT.

The genes are TRBV5-8 and TRBJ2-1, with 9 bases matching TRBD2. V lost 3 bases and J lost 2; bases outside the gene matches: 3. Germline V lookup: CDR1 SGHTS, CDR2 YDEGEE. This CDR3 has 15 amino acids. This CDR3 is CASSSSGTAYNEQFF. The CDR3 DNA reads TGTGCCAGCAGCTCTAGCGGGACCGCCTACAATGAGCAGTTCTTC. Using reference TRBV5-8 and TRBJ2-1 for the parts outside the CDR3, the full variable domain is EAGVTQSPTHLIKTRGQQATLRCSPISGHTSVYWYQQALGLGLQFLLWYDEGEERNRGNFPPRFSGRQFPNYSSELNVNALELEDSALYLCASSSSGTAYNEQFFGPGTRLTVL.

CDR3 nucleotides: TGTGCCAGCAGCTTAGCGAGCGGGGACTCCTACAATGAGCAGTTCTTC. Its translation is CASSLASGDSYNEQFF. This rearrangement joins TRBV7-9 to TRBJ2-1; 7 bases align to TRBD2. CDR3 length equals 16 residues. J was trimmed by 0 bases and V by 0 bases; bases with no gene match: 2. Germline V gives CDR1 SEHNR, CDR2 FQNEAQ (reference sequence).

This rearrangement joins TRBV28 to TRBJ2-1; 8 nucleotides agree with TRBD2. V dropped 5 bases and J dropped 2; count of bases not matched to a gene: 5. The CDR3 extends over 15 amino acids. The germline gives CDR1 MDHEN, CDR2 SYDVKM. In nucleotides, the CDR3 is TGTGCCAGCAGTCTTATAGCGGGGCCCTACAATGAGCAGTTCTTC. Encoded protein: CASSLIAGPYNEQFF.

Notes on this clone: Germline and junction disagree at one end, which may indicate a read error. The CDR3 loop reads CASSRVPGLAAHQETQYF. CDR3 nucleotide sequence: TGTGCTAGCAGCCGGGTCCCGGGACTAGCGGCGCACCAAGAGACCCAGTACTTC. V is TRBV7-7 and J is TRBJ2-5; TRBD2 agrees at 11 bases. CDR3 length: 18 amino acids. CDR1 is SSHAT, CDR2 FNYEAQ, per germline (reference sequence).

The V and J genes are TRBV6-5 and TRBJ2-7, with 10 bases aligning to TRBD2. Trimming cost V 7 bases and J 1 base; bases outside gene matches: 7. The CDR3 has 15 amino acids. CDR1 is MNHEY and CDR2 is SVGAGI in the germline V gene. The chain's CDR3 is CASTVAGGHSYEQYF. The CDR3 coding sequence is TGTGCCAGCACCGTAGCGGGGGGCCATTCCTACGAGCAGTACTTC.

The rearrangement joins TRBV11-2 to TRBJ2-3, with D hard to call. Germline V gene data show CDR1 as SGHAT and CDR2 as FQNNGV. The CDR3 spans 14 residues. V was clipped by 4 bases and J by 3 bases, with 11 bases between them. The CDR3 sequence: CASSYDSTTDTQYF. The CDR3 nucleotides are TGTGCCAGCAGCTACGACTCCACGACAGATACGCAGTATTTT.

In this sample, this clone turned up once. The rearrangement uses TRBV19 and TRBJ1-2; D may be TRBD1 (6 bases). This CDR3 region has 13 residues. Germline CDR1 is LNHDA and CDR2 is SQIVND (reference sequence). V was trimmed by 6 bases and J by 3 bases, leaving 11 bases between them. CDR3 protein: CASRIRGYYGYTF. The CDR3 DNA reads TGTGCCAGTAGGATCAGGGGTTACTATGGCTACACCTTC.

The chain couples TRBV3-1 (or the pseudogene TRBV3-2) to TRBJ2-1, with 13 bases that match TRBD2. V was pared by 4 bases and J by 12 bases, with 9 bases of the junction left unmatched. Germline loops: CDR1 LGHDT, CDR2 YNNKEL (reference sequence). This CDR3 contains 15 residues. The CDR3 sequence: CASSLRGLAGMGQFF. For the CDR3, the DNA is TGTGCCAGCAGCCTCCGGGGACTAGCGGGAATGGGGCAGTTCTTC.

The genes are TRBV6-2 or TRBV6-3 and TRBJ2-6; D is unclear. CDR3 length equals 16 residues. Trimming stripped 2 bases from V and 0 bases from J, with 8 bases between. Looked up from germline, CDR1 is MNHEY and CDR2 is SVGEGT. The CDR3 loop is CASSYEASSGANVLTF. The CDR3 nucleotides read TGTGCCAGCAGTTACGAGGCGAGCTCTGGGGCCAACGTCCTGACTTTC.

This clone was recorded at least ten times. The CDR3 reads CASSLVKGASYEQYF. The CDR3 nucleotides are TGTGCCAGCAGCTTGGTGAAGGGAGCCTCCTACGAGCAGTACTTC. The chain links TRBV5-5 to TRBJ2-7, with D tentatively TRBD2 (5 bases). The CDR3 runs to 15 residues. The germline V and J ends were trimmed by 0 bases and 0 bases, with 10 bases remaining between them. From germline, CDR1 is SGHKS and CDR2 YYEKEE (reference sequence).

The chain couples TRBV7-9 to TRBJ2-5; unclear D gene. Trimming stripped 3 bases from V and 2 bases from J, with 16 bases between. This CDR3 comprises 16 residues. Per germline, CDR1 SEHNR and CDR2 FQNEAQ (reference sequence). The CDR3 bases are TGTGCCAGCAGCTTTGCGGCGTTGATGGAGCAAGAGACCCAGTACTTC. Protein sequence: CASSFAALMEQETQYF.

This clone was seen once. The chain links TRBV2 to TRBJ2-7; D is possibly TRBD2 (7 bases). The V end was cut by 5 bases, the J end by 5 bases, with 19 bases between. CDR1 and CDR2 (germline): SNHLY, FYNNEI. The CDR3 is 15 amino acids. The chain's CDR3 is CASSIPRGGVDEQYF. The CDR3 DNA is TGTGCCAGCAGTATCCCTAGGGGGGGTGTGGACGAGCAGTACTTC.

This clone was observed a handful of times. The rearrangement uses TRBV7-9 and TRBJ2-7, with 12 bases matching TRBD2. The V gene end was trimmed by 5 bases and the J gene end by 6 bases; junction bases not matched to a gene: 5. This CDR3 region has 14 residues. CDR1 is SEHNR, CDR2 FQNEAQ, per germline (reference sequence). The CDR3 is CASSPLAGGVEQYF. The CDR3 DNA is TGTGCCAGCAGCCCGCTAGCGGGAGGGGTCGAGCAGTACTTC.

This chain joins TRBV7-9 and TRBJ1-2; D remains ambiguous. This CDR3 is 12 amino acids long. The germline V gene encodes CDR1 SEHNR and CDR2 FQNEAQ (reference sequence). The V end lost 5 bases, the J end lost 7 bases, and 11 bases lay between the germline ends. The CDR3: CASSAGGPGYTF. In nucleotides, the CDR3 is TGTGCCAGCAGCGCTGGAGGCCCTGGCTACACCTTC.

The V gene is TRBV6-6, the J gene TRBJ1-1; 9 positions agree with TRBD1. Germline loops: CDR1 MNHNY, CDR2 SVGAGI (reference sequence). This CDR3 has 16 amino acids. With V trimmed by 6 bases and J by 4 bases, 12 bases remained unmatched. The CDR3 region is CASSPSPGQGSTEAFF. CDR3 nucleotides: TGTGCCAGCAGCCCTAGTCCGGGACAGGGTTCCACTGAAGCTTTCTTT.

This clone was recorded a few times. The gene calls are TRBV7-8 and TRBJ2-5; 7 bases fit TRBD1. Germline V lookup: CDR1 SGHVS, CDR2 FQNEAQ. The CDR3 length is 15 residues. Germline trimming cut 5 bases from V and 1 base from J; bases unmatched to any gene: 7. The chain's CDR3 is CASSGPTGPQETQYF. DNA of the CDR3: TGTGCCAGCAGCGGTCCGACAGGGCCCCAAGAGACCCAGTACTTC.

The J gene is TRBJ1-6, the V gene TRBV9, with TRBD1 as a possible D gene (5 bases). V dropped 6 bases and J dropped 6 bases, with 16 bases sitting between them. The CDR3 runs 15 residues. Per germline, CDR1 SGDLS and CDR2 YYNGEE. CDR3: CASTPGGTTNSPLHF. The DNA for the CDR3 is TGTGCCAGCACCCCGGGGGGGACGACTAATTCACCCCTCCACTTT.